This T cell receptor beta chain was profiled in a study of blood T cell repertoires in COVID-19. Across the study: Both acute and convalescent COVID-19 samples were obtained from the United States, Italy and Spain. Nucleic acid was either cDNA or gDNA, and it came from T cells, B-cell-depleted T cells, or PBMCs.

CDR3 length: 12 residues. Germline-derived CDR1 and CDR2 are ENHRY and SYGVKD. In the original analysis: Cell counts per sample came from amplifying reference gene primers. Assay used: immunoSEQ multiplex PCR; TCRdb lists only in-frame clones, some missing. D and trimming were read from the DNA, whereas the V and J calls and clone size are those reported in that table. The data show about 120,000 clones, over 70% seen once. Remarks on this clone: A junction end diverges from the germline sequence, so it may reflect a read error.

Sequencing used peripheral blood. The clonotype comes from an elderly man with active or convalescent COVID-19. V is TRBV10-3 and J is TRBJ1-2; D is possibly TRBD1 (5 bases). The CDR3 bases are TGTGCCCTCAGCGAGCAGGGCTATGGCTACACCTTC. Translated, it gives CALSEQGYGYTF.